The 10 T cell receptor beta chains below were found in one sample sequenced in a study of cytomegalovirus exposure and HLA in healthy donors. Clones were sequenced by immunoSEQ multiplex PCR, and TCRdb holds only the in-frame ones, with some missing. Among about 170,000 clones listed, about nine tenths were seen once. Input material: PBMCs. These receptors came from a woman under 30 in good health and CMV-seropositive.

The V and J genes are TRBV28 and TRBJ1-5; D remains ambiguous. The CDR3 consists of 16 residues. Germline values: CDR1 MDHEN, CDR2 SYDVKM. Trimming pared 3 bases from V and 0 bases from J, leaving 12 bases between. CDR3 DNA: TGTGCCAGCAGTTTTAATTCCCGCGGTAGCAATCAGCCCCAGCATTTT. Translating it yields CASSFNSRGSNQPQHF.

The chain employs TRBV29-1 and TRBJ2-3, with 9 bases fitting TRBD2. The V gene's germline CDR1 is SQVTM and CDR2 ANQGSEA. The J segment lost 0 bases and the V segment lost 7 bases, leaving 2 bases of the junction unmatched. The CDR3 totals 13 residues. CDR3 amino acids: CSETSGSTDTQYF. The CDR3 DNA follows: TGCAGCGAGACTAGCGGAAGCACAGATACGCAGTATTTT.

This chain uses TRBV28 with TRBJ2-6, with D possibly being TRBD1 (5 bases). CDR1 and CDR2 from the germline V gene are MDHEN and SYDVKM. V lost 3 bases to trimming and J lost 2 bases, with 17 bases between them. The CDR3 is made up of 18 amino acids. CDR3 sequence (DNA): TGTGCCAGCAGTTTTGGTCAGGGCAAAGGGGCTGGGGCCAACGTCCTGACTTTC. Translating gives CASSFGQGKGAGANVLTF.

V is TRBV7-6 and J is TRBJ2-3, with 7 positions matching TRBD2. Unmatched junction bases numbered 10, after V lost 1 base and J lost 6 bases. The germline V gene has CDR1 SGHVS and CDR2 FNYEAQ. The CDR3 covers 16 residues. The CDR3 DNA follows: TGTGCCAGCAGCTTAGAGGCGGGAGTCCCCACTGATACGCAGTATTTT. It codes for CASSLEAGVPTDTQYF.

This sequence joins TRBV20-1 and TRBJ2-5; a possible D gene is TRBD2 (5 bases). From germline, CDR1 is DFQATT and CDR2 SNEGSKA (reference sequence). The CDR3 length is 11 residues. The ends were cut back, 6 bases at V and 0 bases at J, with 5 bases in the middle. The CDR3 spells CSARDQETQYF. For the CDR3, the DNA is TGCAGTGCGAGGGACCAAGAGACCCAGTACTTC.

This clone was seen only once. The chain has TRBV30 and TRBJ2-2; a possible D gene is TRBD1 (5 bases). Per the germline V gene, CDR1 is GTSNPN and CDR2 is SVGIG (reference sequence). This CDR3 contains 13 residues. Trimming took 0 bases from V and 6 from J, leaving 8 bases between them. CDR3 DNA: TGTGCCTGGAGTGTACAAGGGGCCGGGGAGCTGTTTTTT. Protein sequence: CAWSVQGAGELFF.

V and J are TRBV7-9 and TRBJ1-5; 8 nucleotides line up with TRBD1. CDR1 is SEHNR and CDR2 is FQNEAQ in the germline V gene (reference sequence). The CDR3 spans 15 residues. V lost 1 base, J lost 7 bases, and 6 bases stayed unmatched. The CDR3 nucleotides read TGTGCCAGCAGCTTAGGGACAGGGCGGGGGCAGCCCCAGCATTTT. Translating it yields CASSLGTGRGQPQHF.

A few counts support this clone. The J gene is TRBJ1-5, the V gene TRBV4-2, with D perhaps matching TRBD1 (5 bases). Between the trimmed V and J ends, which lost 3 bases and 8 bases, there was a span of 11 bases. CDR1 and CDR2 (germline): LGHNA, YNFKEQ. The CDR3 loop spans 13 amino acids. In nucleotides, the CDR3 is TGTGCCAGCAGCCAGACTGGGGCTGAGCCCCAGCATTTT. This sequence encodes CASSQTGAEPQHF.

The V gene is TRBV19, the J gene TRBJ2-7, with a tentative D call TRBD2 (6 bases). This CDR3 comprises 15 residues. Trimming shortened V by 3 bases and J by 1 base, and 13 bases separated the two germline ends. Germline CDR1 LNHDA, CDR2 SQIVND (reference sequence). This chain's CDR3 is CASSMGRGGSYEQYF. CDR3 bases: TGTGCCAGTAGTATGGGGCGGGGAGGTTCCTACGAGCAGTACTTC.

About this clone: Other nucleotide sequences from this sample produce the same CDR3. The rearrangement links TRBV7-8 to TRBJ2-7; D is ambiguous. V shed 1 base and J shed 0 bases, with 7 bases lying between them. In germline, CDR1 is SGHVS, CDR2 FQNEAQ. The CDR3 consists of 14 residues. The CDR3 loop reads CASSLGRSSYEQYF. CDR3 DNA: TGTGCCAGCAGCTTAGGGAGAAGCTCCTACGAGCAGTACTTC.